The 25 T cell receptor beta chains below come from one sample, sequenced in a study of control samples from healthy donors and cancer patients. Here immunoSEQ multiplex PCR was the method, and the copy in TCRdb shows in-frame clones only, minus some. This sample has 69,000 or so clones, with around 93% found just once. Sequenced sample: blood. All receptors derive from a woman in her twenties or thirties in good health.

This chain joins TRBV4-2 and TRBJ1-2; possible D gene TRBD1, 5 bases. This CDR3 is 14 amino acids long. V lost 3 bases, J lost 3 bases, and 11 bases lay in between. CDR1 and CDR2 (germline): LGHNA, YNFKEQ. Written as DNA, the CDR3 is TGTGCCAGCAGCCATCTCGACAGCTACTATGGCTACACCTTC. Translating gives CASSHLDSYYGYTF.

A note on this clone: A junction boundary mismatches the germline segment, possibly from a read error. The rearrangement links TRBV7-8 to TRBJ1-2; D is undetermined. Germline V gene lookup returns CDR1 SGHVS and CDR2 FQNEAQ. The CDR3 covers 13 residues. This CDR3 is CASSLARSDGYTF. In nucleotides, the CDR3 is TGTGCCAGCAGCCTAGCCCGGTCGGATGGCTACACCTTC.

The chain uses TRBV7-9 and TRBJ1-2; 8 bases map to TRBD1. Germline V gene sequence: CDR1 SEHNR, CDR2 FQNEAQ (reference sequence). Trimming at V came to 0 bases and at J to 2 bases, leaving 2 bases not matched to a gene. The CDR3 totals 15 residues. The CDR3 here is CASSLAAGGNYGYTF. The CDR3 coding sequence is TGTGCCAGCAGCTTAGCGGCAGGGGGCAACTATGGCTACACCTTC.

The CDR3 is CASSLLSGTYVMTEAFF. The CDR3 region has the DNA TGTGCCAGCAGCTTACTCTCGGGGACTTACGTGATGACTGAAGCTTTCTTT. The V and J genes are TRBV7-9 and TRBJ1-1; the D gene is possibly TRBD1 (5 bases). Germline lookup yields CDR1 SEHNR and CDR2 FQNEAQ (reference sequence). The length of the CDR3 is 17 residues. Deletions cut 2 bases from V and 5 bases from J, with 21 bases between.

This chain links TRBV11-3 with TRBJ1-1, with D possibly being TRBD1 (5 bases). V gave up 5 bases and J gave up 0 bases, with 13 bases separating them. Germline V gene sequence: CDR1 SGHNT, CDR2 YENEEA. This CDR3 has 15 residues. The CDR3 is CASSPLAGMNTEAFF. The CDR3 DNA sequence: TGTGCCAGCAGCCCCCTGGCAGGGATGAACACTGAAGCTTTCTTT.

This chain links TRBV11-3 with TRBJ1-5, with 7 bases lining up with TRBD1. The CDR3 contains 13 residues. CDR1 SGHNT and CDR2 YENEEA come from the germline V gene. V lost 5 bases, J lost 4 bases, and 2 bases stayed unmatched. CDR3 nucleotide sequence: TGTGCCAGCAGCCTGACAGGGAATCAGCCCCAGCATTTT. This gives the protein CASSLTGNQPQHF.

V and J are TRBV2 and TRBJ2-3; D perhaps matches TRBD2 (5 bases). CDR3 size: 14 residues. V dropped 8 bases and J dropped 5 bases, with 17 bases sitting between them. Germline assignment: CDR1 SNHLY and CDR2 FYNNEI. CDR3 coding DNA: TGTGCCAGCGTACGTGGGCTAGCCTTAGATACGCAGTATTTT. Its protein is CASVRGLALDTQYF.

The chain has TRBV29-1 and TRBJ1-2, with D hard to call. V lost 6 bases and J lost 4, with 15 bases in between. This CDR3 comprises 13 residues. Germline V gene data show CDR1 as SQVTM and CDR2 as ANQGSEA. The CDR3 DNA sequence: TGCAGCGTCGTAGAAGGGTCTACCTATGGCTACACCTTC. Its translation: CSVVEGSTYGYTF.

CDR3 sequence (DNA): TGTGCCAGCAGTTATGGGGGACGTGAAGAGACCCAGTACTTC. It is translated as CASSYGGREETQYF. The chain recombines TRBV6-5 with TRBJ2-5; D is perhaps TRBD1 or TRBD2 (5 bases each). CDR3 length equals 14 residues. Trimming cost V 3 bases and J 3 bases, with 11 bases left between them. The germline V gene encodes CDR1 MNHEY and CDR2 SVGAGI.

Details on this clone: One end of the junction fails to match germline, which may point to a read error. Other DNA variants within this sample encode the same CDR3. The chain has TRBV18 and TRBJ1-1, with no clear D. The germline gives CDR1 KGHSH, CDR2 LQKENI. The CDR3 has 13 amino acids. The chain's CDR3 is CASSPGGNTEAFF. CDR3 DNA sequence: TGTGCCAGCTCACCAGGAGGGAACACTGAAGCTTTCTTC.

The genes are TRBV10-3 and TRBJ1-3; no clear D gene. Germline V gene data show CDR1 as ENHRY and CDR2 as SYGVKD. V shed 3 bases and J shed 0 bases, with 9 bases lying between them. The CDR3 is made up of 15 amino acids. Here the CDR3 DNA reads TGTGCCATCAGTGACGCGGCCAACTCTGGAAACACCATATATTTT. Its translation is CAISDAANSGNTIYF.

This chain joins TRBV12-3 or TRBV12-4 and TRBJ2-5; D gene ambiguous. This CDR3 comprises 12 residues. Trimming removed 3 bases from V and 3 bases from J, with 5 bases in between. As DNA, the CDR3 is TGTGCCAGCAGTTTTTCAGAAGAGACCCAGTACTTC. This sequence encodes CASSFSEETQYF.

The chain carries TRBV7-9 and TRBJ2-5; D tentatively fits TRBD1 or TRBD2 (5 bases each). Trimming shortened V by 4 bases and J by 4 bases, and 19 bases separated the two germline ends. Germline V gene data show CDR1 as SEHNR and CDR2 as FQNEAQ (reference sequence). This CDR3 has 16 residues. CDR3 protein: CASSSRADTWSETQYF. CDR3 nucleotides: TGTGCCAGCAGCTCGCGAGCGGACACTTGGTCAGAGACCCAGTACTTC. The whole variable domain, remainder taken from reference TRBV7-9 and TRBJ2-5, is DTGVSQNPRHKITKRGQNVTFRCDPISEHNRLYWYRQTLGQGPEFLTYFQNEAQLEKSRLLSDRFSAERPKGSFSTLEIQRTEQGDSAMYLCASSSRADTWSETQYFGPGTRLLVL.

As regards this clone: The junction departs from the called germline gene at one end, perhaps through a read error. The rearrangement links TRBV7-3 to TRBJ1-5, with 7 bases matching TRBD1. The germline V gene encodes CDR1 SGHTA and CDR2 FQGTGA. This CDR3 spans 15 amino acids. The DNA for the CDR3 is TGTGCCAGGAGCTCGGGGGGGACAGAAAATCAGCCCCAGCATTTT. Translation: CARSSGGTENQPQHF.

V usage is TRBV3-1 (or the pseudogene TRBV3-2) and J usage is TRBJ1-1, with 8 bases matching TRBD1. The CDR3 totals 17 residues. CDR1 is LGHDT and CDR2 is YNNKEL in the germline V gene (reference sequence). With 1 base clipped from V and 2 bases from J, the junction kept 9 bases outside the gene matches. Here the CDR3 DNA reads TGTGCCAGCAGCCAAGTTGGCGGGACAGGAGGAAACACTGAAGCTTTCTTT. Its protein product is CASSQVGGTGGNTEAFF.

The chain links TRBV7-6 to TRBJ1-6, with a possible D match to TRBD1 (5 bases). V gave up 5 bases and J gave up 3 bases, with 14 bases separating them. CDR1 SGHVS and CDR2 FNYEAQ come from the germline V gene. The CDR3 runs to 16 residues. As DNA, the CDR3 is TGTGCCAGCAGCAGGACGGGACGGAACTATAATTCACCCCTCCACTTT. Translating it yields CASSRTGRNYNSPLHF. Full variable domain (missing parts from reference TRBV7-6 and TRBJ1-6): GAGVSQSPRYKVTKRGQDVALRCDPISGHVSLYWYRQALGQGPEFLTYFNYEAQQDKSGLPNDRFSAERPEGSISTLTIQRTEQRDSAMYRCASSRTGRNYNSPLHFGNGTRLTVT.

This clone was found once. The rearrangement joins TRBV3-1 (or the pseudogene TRBV3-2) to TRBJ1-3, with D uncertain. The CDR3 is made up of 13 amino acids. V lost 11 bases, J lost 0 bases, and 11 bases lay in between. Germline loops: CDR1 LGHDT, CDR2 YNNKEL (reference sequence). Here the CDR3 DNA reads TGTGCCGTCAGCATTTTCTCTGGAAACACCATATATTTT. Amino acids: CAVSIFSGNTIYF.

The chain joins TRBV9 to TRBJ2-1, with 9 bases fitting TRBD2. The CDR3 length is 18 residues. V was clipped by 7 bases and J by 4 bases; unmatched bases: 18. The V gene's germline CDR1 is SGDLS and CDR2 YYNGEE. The CDR3 is CASSRERGATHVYNEQFF. For the CDR3, the DNA is TGTGCCAGCTCGCGTGAGCGGGGGGCCACCCACGTTTACAATGAGCAGTTCTTC.

This clone was seen just once. V gene TRBV7-8 combines with J gene TRBJ1-1; D might be TRBD1 (5 bases). Germline V lookup: CDR1 SGHVS, CDR2 FQNEAQ. The CDR3 is 14 residues long. The V end was cut by 1 base, the J end by 1 base, with 7 bases between. CDR3 nucleotides: TGTGCCAGCAGCTTAGGACAGAAGAACACTGAAGCTTTCTTT. Translation: CASSLGQKNTEAFF.

About this clone itself: A much larger clone lies a single base off, so this may be a read error. The chain recombines TRBV7-9 with TRBJ2-3; no firm D call. V lost 4 bases and J 2 bases, leaving 1 base between the germline ends. The CDR3 is made up of 11 amino acids. Germline V CDR1 and CDR2: SEHNR, FQNEAQ (reference sequence). CDR3 sequence reads: CASSYTDTQYF. CDR3 DNA: TGTGCCAGCAGCTACACAGATACGCAGTATTTT.

The J gene is TRBJ1-4, the V gene TRBV13; D is undetermined. Trimming pared 5 bases from V and 4 bases from J, leaving 14 bases between. This CDR3 spans 15 amino acids. Germline-derived CDR1 and CDR2 are PRHDT and FYEKMQ (reference sequence). CDR3 coding DNA: TGTGCCAGCAGCGAAGGAGGCCCCGGTAATGAAAAACTGTTTTTT. This sequence encodes CASSEGGPGNEKLFF.

The rearrangement uses TRBV6-6 and TRBJ1-4; D unresolved. CDR1 and CDR2 (germline): MNHNY, SVGAGI (reference sequence). The ends were cut back, 7 bases at V and 5 bases at J, with 14 bases in the middle. The CDR3 totals 14 residues. CDR3: CASTNTSPNEKLFF. CDR3 coding DNA: TGTGCCAGCACTAACACGAGCCCCAATGAAAAACTGTTTTTT.

The rearrangement links TRBV6-5 to TRBJ1-5, with TRBD1 as a possible D gene (5 bases). This CDR3 contains 15 residues. The V and J ends lost 2 bases and 0 bases respectively, with 8 bases between them. From germline, CDR1 is MNHEY and CDR2 SVGAGI. The CDR3 DNA is TGTGCCAGCAGTTACCGCGACAGTAGCAATCAGCCCCAGCATTTT. Protein sequence: CASSYRDSSNQPQHF.

The chain uses TRBV27 and TRBJ1-6; 8 bases agree with TRBD1. Germline CDR1 is MNHEY and CDR2 is SMNVEV (reference sequence). V gave up 4 bases and J gave up 7 bases; unmatched junction bases: 6. The CDR3 sequence is 15 residues long. This CDR3 is CASSSGQGVNSPLHF. Here the CDR3 DNA reads TGTGCCAGCAGTTCCGGACAGGGAGTGAATTCACCCCTCCACTTT.

The chain employs TRBV14 and TRBJ1-1, with 7 bases matching TRBD1. Germline V CDR1 and CDR2: SGHDN, FVKESK. There are 16 residues in the CDR3. After removal of 0 bases from V and 0 bases from J, the junction contained 4 bases not matched to a gene. CDR3: CASSQEGRGVNTEAFF. The CDR3 DNA sequence: TGTGCCAGCAGCCAAGAAGGCAGGGGGGTGAACACTGAAGCTTTCTTT.